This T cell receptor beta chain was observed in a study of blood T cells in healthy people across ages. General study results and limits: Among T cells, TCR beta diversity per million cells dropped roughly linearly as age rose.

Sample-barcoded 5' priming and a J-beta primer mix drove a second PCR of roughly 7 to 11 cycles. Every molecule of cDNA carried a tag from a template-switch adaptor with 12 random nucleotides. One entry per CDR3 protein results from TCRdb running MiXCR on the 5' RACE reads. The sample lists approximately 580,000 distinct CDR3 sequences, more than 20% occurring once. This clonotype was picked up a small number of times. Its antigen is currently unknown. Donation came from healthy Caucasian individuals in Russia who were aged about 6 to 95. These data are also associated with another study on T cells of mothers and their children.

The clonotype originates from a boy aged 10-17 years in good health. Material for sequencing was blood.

The CDR3 is CASSRDSQIYEQYF. CDR3 DNA: TGTGCCAGCAGCCGGGACAGCCAGATCTACGAGCAGTACTTC. This chain uses TRBV6-1 with TRBJ2-7; 7 bases agree with TRBD1. Per germline, CDR1 MNHNS and CDR2 SASEGT. The CDR3 spans 14 residues. With 6 bases clipped from V and 3 bases from J, the junction kept 8 bases outside the gene matches.